What follows are 6 T cell receptor beta chains derived from one specimen sequenced in a study of naive and memory T cell subsets. Both TRBC1 and TRBC2 were covered by a beta constant-region primer of two equimolar oligonucleotides. TCRdb called the UMI-ligation and nested PCR reads again in MiXCR, with one record for every CDR3 protein. The top ten hold 0.7% to 0.95% of the sample, which has some 83,000 distinct CDR3 sequences, about an eighth seen once. The sequenced material came from central memory CD4+ T cells from blood. Every receptor here comes from a human donor in good health.

This clonotype was found a few times. The rearrangement joins TRBV7-2 to TRBJ2-7; TRBD2 might be the D (6 bases). The V and J ends lost 0 bases and 5 bases respectively, with 11 bases between them. CDR3 length equals 14 residues. The germline V gene encodes CDR1 SGHTA and CDR2 FQGNSA. The CDR3 coding sequence is TGTGCCAGCAGCTTAGCGGAGGGAGCTCACGAGCAGTACTTC. As protein: CASSLAEGAHEQYF.

The chain recombines TRBV5-6 with TRBJ2-7; no firm D call. Germline CDR1 and CDR2: SGHDT and YYEEEE. The CDR3 extends over 13 amino acids. Trimming cost V 0 bases and J 1 base, with 5 bases left between them. The CDR3 spells CASSLGWSYEQYF. The CDR3, as DNA: TGTGCCAGCAGCTTGGGTTGGTCCTACGAGCAGTACTTC.

This clonotype was counted ten times or more. J is TRBJ2-3 and V is TRBV20-1, with 8 nucleotides matching TRBD2. The V and J ends lost 6 bases and 4 bases, in that order; junction bases with no gene match: 12. The CDR3 sequence is 15 residues long. Germline CDR1 DFQATT, CDR2 SNEGSKA (reference sequence). CDR3 DNA: TGCAGTGCCCCGGCCGGCGGGAGGAGTGCAGATACGCAGTATTTT. This encodes CSAPAGGRSADTQYF.

This clonotype occurred a few times. V and J are TRBV3-1 and TRBJ2-7; 8 bases line up with TRBD2. The CDR3 covers 16 residues. CDR1 is LGHDT and CDR2 is YNNKEL in the germline V gene (reference sequence). After removal of 4 bases from V and 2 bases from J, the junction contained 10 bases not matched to a gene. DNA of the CDR3: TGTGCCAGCAGCCGAAAACCAACTAGCGGAGCCTACGAGCAGTACTTC. Its translation: CASSRKPTSGAYEQYF.

The CDR3 sequence is CSAQRAGTGNTIYF. The CDR3, as DNA: TGCAGTGCCCAGAGGGCAGGGACTGGAAACACCATATATTTT. The chain couples TRBV20-1 to TRBJ1-3; possible D gene TRBD1, 5 bases. The CDR3 has 14 amino acids. V was pared by 6 bases and J by 2 bases, with 14 bases between. CDR1 DFQATT and CDR2 SNEGSKA come from the germline V gene (reference sequence).

This clonotype showed up just a few times. DNA of the CDR3: TGTGCCAGCAGCCTGGGGACCAGTAAAAACATTCAGTACTTC. Translated, it gives CASSLGTSKNIQYF. The V call is TRBV5-4, the J call TRBJ2-4, with D perhaps matching TRBD1 or TRBD2 (5 bases each). V was pared by 4 bases and J by 4 bases, with 12 bases between. The CDR3 totals 14 residues. CDR1 SGHNT and CDR2 YYREEE come from the germline V gene (reference sequence).